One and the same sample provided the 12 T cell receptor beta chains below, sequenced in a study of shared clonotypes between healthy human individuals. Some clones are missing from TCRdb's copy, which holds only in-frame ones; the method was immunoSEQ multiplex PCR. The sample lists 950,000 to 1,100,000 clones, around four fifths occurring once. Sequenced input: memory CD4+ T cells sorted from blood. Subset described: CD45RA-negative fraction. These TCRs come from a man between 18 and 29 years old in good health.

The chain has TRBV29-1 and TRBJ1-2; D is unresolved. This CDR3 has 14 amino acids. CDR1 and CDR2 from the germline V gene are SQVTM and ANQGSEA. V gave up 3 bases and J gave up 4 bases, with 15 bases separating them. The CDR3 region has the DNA TGCAGCGTTGATGGGTGGCAGTCCTCCTATGGCTACACCTTC. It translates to CSVDGWQSSYGYTF.

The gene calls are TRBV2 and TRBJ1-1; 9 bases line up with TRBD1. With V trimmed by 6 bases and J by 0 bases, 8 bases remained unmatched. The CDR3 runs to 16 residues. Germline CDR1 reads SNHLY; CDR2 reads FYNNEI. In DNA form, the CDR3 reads TGTGCCAGCAGACAAGGTGGGACAGGGATGAACACTGAAGCTTTCTTT. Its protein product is CASRQGGTGMNTEAFF.

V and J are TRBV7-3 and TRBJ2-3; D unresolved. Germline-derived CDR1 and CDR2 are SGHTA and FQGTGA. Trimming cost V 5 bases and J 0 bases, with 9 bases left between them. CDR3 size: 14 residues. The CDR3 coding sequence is TGTGCCAGCAGCCCACTACCTAGCACAGATACGCAGTATTTT. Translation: CASSPLPSTDTQYF. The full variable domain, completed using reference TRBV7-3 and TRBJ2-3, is GAGVSQTPSNKVTEKGKYVELRCDPISGHTALYWYRQSLGQGPEFLIYFQGTGAADDSGLPNDRFFAVRPEGSVSTLKIQRTERGDSAVYLCASSPLPSTDTQYFGPGTRLTVL.

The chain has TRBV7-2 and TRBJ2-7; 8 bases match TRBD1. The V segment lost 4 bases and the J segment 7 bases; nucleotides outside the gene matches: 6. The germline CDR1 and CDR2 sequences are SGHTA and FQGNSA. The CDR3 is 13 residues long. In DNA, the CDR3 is TGTGCCAGCAGCTCAAGACAGGGGCGGGAGCAGTACTTC. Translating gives CASSSRQGREQYF.

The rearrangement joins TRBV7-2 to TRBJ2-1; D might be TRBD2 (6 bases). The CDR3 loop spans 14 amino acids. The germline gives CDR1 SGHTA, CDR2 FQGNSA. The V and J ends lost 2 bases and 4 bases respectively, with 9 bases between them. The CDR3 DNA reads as TGTGCCAGCAGCTTAAAGCGGGCATACAATGAGCAGTTCTTC. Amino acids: CASSLKRAYNEQFF.

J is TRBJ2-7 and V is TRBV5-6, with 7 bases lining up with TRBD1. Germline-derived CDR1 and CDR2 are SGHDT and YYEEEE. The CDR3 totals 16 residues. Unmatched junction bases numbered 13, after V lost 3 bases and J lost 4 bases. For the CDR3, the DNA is TGTGCCAGCAGCTCCAACCCGGGACAGCGGTCGTACGAGCAGTACTTC. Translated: CASSSNPGQRSYEQYF. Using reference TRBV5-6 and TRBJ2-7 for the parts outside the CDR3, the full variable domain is DAGVTQSPTHLIKTRGQQVTLRCSPKSGHDTVSWYQQALGQGPQFIFQYYEEEERQRGNFPDRFSGHQFPNYSSELNVNALLLGDSALYLCASSSNPGQRSYEQYFGPGTRLTVT.

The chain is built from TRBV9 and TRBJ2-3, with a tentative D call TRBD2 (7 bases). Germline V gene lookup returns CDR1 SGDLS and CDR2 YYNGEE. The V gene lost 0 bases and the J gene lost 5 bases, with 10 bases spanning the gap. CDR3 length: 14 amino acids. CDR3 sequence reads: CASSVVGGQDTQYF. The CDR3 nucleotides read TGTGCCAGCAGCGTAGTCGGGGGGCAAGATACGCAGTATTTT.

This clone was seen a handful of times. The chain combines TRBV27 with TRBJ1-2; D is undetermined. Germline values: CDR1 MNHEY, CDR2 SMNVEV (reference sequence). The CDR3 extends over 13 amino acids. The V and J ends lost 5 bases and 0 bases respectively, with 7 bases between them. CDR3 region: CASSRGANYGYTF. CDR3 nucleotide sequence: TGTGCCAGCAGTCGCGGTGCTAACTATGGCTACACCTTC.

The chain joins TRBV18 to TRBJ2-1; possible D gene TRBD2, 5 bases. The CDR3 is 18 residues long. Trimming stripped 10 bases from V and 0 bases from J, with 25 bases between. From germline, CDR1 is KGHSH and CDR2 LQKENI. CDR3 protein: CATHRGALSFSSYNEQFF. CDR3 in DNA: TGTGCCACCCACCGGGGTGCCCTTTCCTTTAGCTCCTACAATGAGCAGTTCTTC.

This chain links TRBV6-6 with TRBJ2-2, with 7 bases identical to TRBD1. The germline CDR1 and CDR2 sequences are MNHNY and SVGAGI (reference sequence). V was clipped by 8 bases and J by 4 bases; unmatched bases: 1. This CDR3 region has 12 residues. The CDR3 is CASYRGTGELFF. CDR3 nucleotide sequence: TGTGCCAGCTACAGGGGCACCGGGGAGCTGTTTTTT.

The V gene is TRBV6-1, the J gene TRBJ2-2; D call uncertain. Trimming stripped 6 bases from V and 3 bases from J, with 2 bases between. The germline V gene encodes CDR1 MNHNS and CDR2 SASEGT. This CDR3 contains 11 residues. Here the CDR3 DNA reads TGTGCCAGCAGGTACACCGGGGAGCTGTTTTTT. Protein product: CASRYTGELFF.

CDR3: CASSTSGTGVYEQYF. The CDR3 bases are TGTGCCAGCTCGACCAGTGGGACAGGGGTCTACGAGCAGTACTTC. J is TRBJ2-7 and V is TRBV18, with 10 nucleotides matching TRBD1. From germline, CDR1 is KGHSH and CDR2 LQKENI. This CDR3 comprises 15 residues. Trimming removed 6 bases from V and 3 bases from J; junction bases left unmatched: 8.